Sequencing of this TCR beta chain was carried out in a study of blood T cell repertoires in COVID-19. The overall study: Researchers got acute and convalescent COVID-19 samples from the United States, Italy and Spain. Sources were T cells, B-cell-depleted T cells, or PBMCs; the material itself was cDNA or gDNA.

Authors' data handling: Estimates of nucleated cell counts were drawn from the amplification of reference gene primers. Clones were sequenced by immunoSEQ multiplex PCR, and TCRdb holds only the in-frame ones, with some missing. V, J and clone size are those of that table, while D and trimming were read from the DNA. The sample contains hundreds of thousands of clones, about 86% of which appear only once. After removal of 3 bases from V and 8 bases from J, the junction contained 10 bases not matched to a gene. The CDR3 runs 15 residues. Germline V gene data show CDR1 as SGHTA and CDR2 as FQGNSA. The chain has TRBV7-2 and TRBJ2-1; TRBD2 matches 7 bases. Sequencing was done on a sample of peripheral blood. The clonotype comes from a man at least 80 years old with acute or convalescent COVID-19. CDR3 region: CASSFELASRDEQFF. The CDR3 DNA is TGTGCCAGCAGCTTCGAACTAGCGTCACGGGATGAGCAGTTCTTC.